What follows are 22 T cell receptor beta chains derived from one specimen sequenced in a study of blood T cell repertoires in COVID-19. Repertoires were generated with immunoSEQ multiplex PCR, while TCRdb's copy carries only in-frame clones and drops some. The sample carries approximately 75,000 clones, approximately 85% recorded once. Sequenced sample: peripheral blood. The source of these receptors is a man at least 80 years old with acute or convalescent COVID-19.

The V call is TRBV24-1, the J call TRBJ1-4; TRBD1 is a possible D gene (6 bases). Trimming removed 5 bases from V and 4 bases from J, with 13 bases in between. CDR3 size: 15 residues. Germline V gene data show CDR1 as KGHDR and CDR2 as SFDVKD. In nucleotides, the CDR3 is TGTGCCACCAGTGGGTCGGGGGGCAGTAATGAAAAACTGTTTTTT. Translation: CATSGSGGSNEKLFF.

This clone was found once. This chain links TRBV19 with TRBJ2-3; 8 positions match TRBD2. The CDR3 has 14 amino acids. After removal of 6 bases from V and 0 bases from J, the junction contained 2 bases not matched to a gene. CDR1 and CDR2 from the germline V gene are LNHDA and SQIVND (reference sequence). The CDR3 loop is CASRLAVSTDTQYF. The CDR3 DNA sequence: TGTGCCAGTAGACTAGCGGTCAGCACAGATACGCAGTATTTT.

The chain carries TRBV5-4 and TRBJ2-6, with a possible D match to TRBD2 (5 bases). Germline V gene data show CDR1 as SGHNT and CDR2 as YYREEE (reference sequence). Deletions cut 4 bases from V and 4 bases from J, with 15 bases between. CDR3 size: 16 residues. The CDR3 sequence: CASSQIIARGANVLTF. CDR3 DNA sequence: TGTGCCAGCAGCCAGATTATAGCGCGCGGGGCCAACGTCCTGACTTTC.

This clone was seen a handful of times. V usage is TRBV27 and J usage is TRBJ2-2; D is perhaps TRBD1 (6 bases). CDR1 is MNHEY, CDR2 SMNVEV, per germline (reference sequence). V dropped 4 bases and J dropped 4 bases, with 13 bases sitting between them. CDR3 length equals 15 residues. In nucleotides, the CDR3 is TGTGCCAGCAGTTCCACCAGGGGCCTCACCGGGGAGCTGTTTTTT. This gives the protein CASSSTRGLTGELFF.

This chain links TRBV9 with TRBJ2-7; 7 bases are shared with TRBD2. Trimming took 1 base from V and 3 from J; bases not matched to a gene: 4. Germline V gene sequence: CDR1 SGDLS, CDR2 YYNGEE. The CDR3 totals 14 residues. CDR3 bases: TGTGCCAGCAGCGTATTGCCGGGAGGCTACGAGCAGTACTTC. Protein product: CASSVLPGGYEQYF.

The J gene is TRBJ2-6, the V gene TRBV6-2 or TRBV6-3, with D perhaps matching TRBD2 (6 bases). V lost 6 bases to trimming and J lost 4 bases, with 16 bases between them. Per the germline V gene, CDR1 is MNHEY and CDR2 is SVGEGT. The CDR3 totals 16 residues. As DNA, the CDR3 is TGTGCCAGCAGCCTCGGGACTTTGCGGGGGGCCAACGTCCTGACTTTC. Residues: CASSLGTLRGANVLTF.

The chain has TRBV11-3 and TRBJ2-2, with 7 nucleotides matching TRBD2. There are 16 residues in the CDR3. The V segment lost 2 bases and the J segment 5 bases; nucleotides outside the gene matches: 8. The germline V gene encodes CDR1 SGHNT and CDR2 YENEEA. The CDR3 region is CASSLSWGGGTGELFF. For the CDR3, the DNA is TGTGCCAGCAGCTTAAGCTGGGGGGGAGGTACCGGGGAGCTGTTTTTT.

The chain has TRBV5-4 and TRBJ1-6; tentatively, D is TRBD1 (5 bases). The V end was cut by 5 bases, the J end by 7 bases, with 19 bases between. Germline CDR1 reads SGHNT; CDR2 reads YYREEE (reference sequence). The CDR3 is 16 amino acids. For the CDR3, the DNA is TGTGCCAGCAGGAGGCAACAGGTCTCCTTAAATTCACCCCTCCACTTT. This sequence encodes CASRRQQVSLNSPLHF.

This chain joins TRBV6-5 and TRBJ2-2, with no clear D. The V gene's germline CDR1 is MNHEY and CDR2 SVGAGI. The CDR3 covers 11 residues. V lost 5 bases, J lost 5 bases, and 3 bases lay in between. The CDR3 loop is CASSLTGELFF. DNA of the CDR3: TGTGCCAGCAGTCTTACCGGGGAGCTGTTTTTT.

This chain joins TRBV19 and TRBJ1-5; a possible D gene is TRBD1 (6 bases). This CDR3 contains 18 residues. V lost 1 base, J lost 1 base, and 17 bases lay in between. The germline V gene has CDR1 LNHDA and CDR2 SQIVND (reference sequence). CDR3 amino acids: CASSIGPPAGVSNQPQHF. The CDR3 region has the DNA TGTGCCAGTAGTATAGGCCCCCCGGCAGGGGTGAGCAATCAGCCCCAGCATTTT.

The V call is TRBV3-1 (or the pseudogene TRBV3-2), the J call TRBJ1-2; 7 bases align to TRBD1. This CDR3 spans 14 amino acids. After removal of 4 bases from V and 1 base from J, the junction contained 3 bases not matched to a gene. The germline V gene encodes CDR1 LGHDT and CDR2 YNNKEL (reference sequence). The CDR3 reads CASSLGTDNYGYTF. The CDR3 bases are TGTGCCAGCAGCCTCGGGACAGATAACTATGGCTACACCTTC.

The chain uses TRBV5-4 and TRBJ2-7; TRBD2 agrees at 13 bases. Losses at the gene ends were 4 bases for V and 3 bases for J; bases not matched to a gene: 4. Germline V gives CDR1 SGHNT, CDR2 YYREEE (reference sequence). This CDR3 has 15 residues. The CDR3 region has the DNA TGTGCCAGCAGCGGGGGACTAGCGGGATTCTACGAGCAGTACTTC. Its translation: CASSGGLAGFYEQYF.

The chain is built from TRBV29-1 and TRBJ2-7, with TRBD1 identical over 7 bases. CDR1 and CDR2 from the germline V gene are SQVTM and ANQGSEA. With 6 bases clipped from V and 4 bases from J, the junction kept 6 bases outside the gene matches. The CDR3 has 12 amino acids. Written as DNA, the CDR3 is TGCAGCGTGAAAACAGGGGCTTACGAGCAGTACTTC. Its translation is CSVKTGAYEQYF.

V usage is TRBV27 and J usage is TRBJ2-5; a weak D match, TRBD1 (6 bases). Looked up from germline, CDR1 is MNHEY and CDR2 is SMNVEV (reference sequence). V lost 3 bases to trimming and J lost 2 bases, with 13 bases between them. The CDR3 consists of 15 residues. CDR3 DNA sequence: TGTGCCAGCAGTTTCCGGTACAGGGCTCAAGAGACCCAGTACTTC. Translated, it gives CASSFRYRAQETQYF.

This clone was detected once. V usage is TRBV9 and J usage is TRBJ1-4; 9 bases agree with TRBD1. Germline CDR1 SGDLS, CDR2 YYNGEE. The CDR3 is made up of 15 amino acids. The junction had 0 bases not matched to a gene; V was cut back by 0 bases and J by 3 bases. The CDR3 bases are TGTGCCAGCAGCGTAGGACAGGGGGCTAATGAAAAACTGTTTTTT. This encodes CASSVGQGANEKLFF.

The chain is built from TRBV4-1 and TRBJ2-3; TRBD2 matches at 11 bases. The CDR3 sequence is 15 residues long. Germline V gene data show CDR1 as MGHRA and CDR2 as YSYEKL. V lost 3 bases and J lost 7; bases outside the gene matches: 6. The CDR3 nucleotides read TGCGCCAGCAGCCAGACTAGCGGGACCCAATATACGCAGTATTTT. This encodes CASSQTSGTQYTQYF.

J is TRBJ2-3 and V is TRBV9; 8 bases match TRBD2. CDR1 is SGDLS, CDR2 YYNGEE, per germline. Trimming removed 0 bases from V and 7 bases from J; junction bases left unmatched: 7. This CDR3 contains 15 residues. The CDR3 protein is CASSVATGGGNTQYF. The CDR3 coding sequence is TGTGCCAGCAGCGTAGCCACGGGAGGGGGGAATACGCAGTATTTT.

This rearrangement joins TRBV6-1 to TRBJ1-2; a weak D match, TRBD1 (5 bases). This CDR3 region has 15 residues. Trimming took off 2 bases at V and 5 bases at J, with 15 bases between the two ends. Per the germline V gene, CDR1 is MNHNS and CDR2 is SASEGT. The CDR3, as DNA: TGTGCCAGCAGTGAAAGAAGGGGCGGGGTATATGGCTACACCTTC. Amino acids: CASSERRGGVYGYTF.

The chain joins TRBV10-3 to TRBJ1-2; tentative D call: TRBD1 (5 bases). V was cut by 0 bases and J by 2 bases, with 10 bases left in between. The CDR3 extends over 15 amino acids. The germline gives CDR1 ENHRY, CDR2 SYGVKD. CDR3: CAISESKAGNYGYTF. For the CDR3, the DNA is TGTGCCATCAGTGAGTCGAAGGCAGGGAACTATGGCTACACCTTC.

The chain recombines TRBV18 with TRBJ2-5; 8 nucleotides match TRBD2. The CDR3 extends over 14 amino acids. CDR1 and CDR2 (germline): KGHSH, LQKENI. Trimming took 0 bases from V and 7 from J; bases not matched to a gene: 4. The CDR3 is CASSPPGTSWTQYF. CDR3 nucleotides: TGTGCCAGCTCACCACCCGGGACTAGTTGGACCCAGTACTTC.

This clone came up once. The chain carries TRBV11-3 and TRBJ2-2; weak D call: TRBD2 (5 bases). The V gene lost 1 base and the J gene lost 5 bases, with 8 bases spanning the gap. CDR1 and CDR2 from the germline V gene are SGHNT and YENEEA. This CDR3 comprises 14 residues. The CDR3 coding sequence is TGTGCCAGCAGCTTAGCGGGAAGGACCGGGGAGCTGTTTTTT. The encoded protein is CASSLAGRTGELFF.

This sequence joins TRBV3-1 (or the pseudogene TRBV3-2) and TRBJ2-2; TRBD2 aligns across 8 bases. The trim removed 0 bases at V and 4 bases at J, leaving 4 bases unmatched. This CDR3 has 16 residues. Germline lookup yields CDR1 LGHDT and CDR2 YNNKEL (reference sequence). CDR3 bases: TGTGCCAGCAGCCAAGATCCCGGGGGGGGCACCGGGGAGCTGTTTTTT. This translates into CASSQDPGGGTGELFF.